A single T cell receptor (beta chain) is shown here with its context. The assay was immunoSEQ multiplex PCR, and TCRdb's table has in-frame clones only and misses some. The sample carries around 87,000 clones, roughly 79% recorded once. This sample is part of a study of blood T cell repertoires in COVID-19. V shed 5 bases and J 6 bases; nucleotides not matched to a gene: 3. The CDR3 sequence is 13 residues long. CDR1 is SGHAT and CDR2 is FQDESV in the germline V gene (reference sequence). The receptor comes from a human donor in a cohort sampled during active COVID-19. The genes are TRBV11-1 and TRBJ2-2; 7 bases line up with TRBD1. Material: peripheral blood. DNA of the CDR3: TGTGCCAGCAGCCTCGACAGGGCCGGGGAGCTGTTTTTT. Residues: CASSLDRAGELFF.